A selection of T cell receptor beta chains follows, all from one sample in a study of circulating and synovial CD4+ cells in juvenile arthritis. Sequencing used immunoSEQ multiplex PCR; TCRdb keeps in-frame clones, though not all of them. The table records around 35,000 clones, roughly 95% of them present only once. The sequencing input was CD4+ T cells from blood. These receptor sequences come from a human donor with juvenile idiopathic arthritis. CDR3s include the opening cysteine and the closing phenylalanine or tryptophan. A D gene is named only where the DNA matches it firmly. Size values are once, few and many counts, or a class for expanded clones, and some rows have none.

D	length	J	size	V	DNA	CDR3
NA	16	TRBJ1-1	few	TRBV28	TGTGCCAGCAGTTTATCCCCTACAGGGTTCGGCACTGAAGCTTTCTTT	CASSLSPTGFGTEAFF
NA	13	TRBJ1-4	NA	TRBV28	TGTGCCAGCACCCCCGGAGCTAATGAAAAACTGTTTTTT	CASTPGANEKLFF
NA	15	TRBJ2-5	NA	TRBV7-2	TGTGCCAGCAGCTTAGGAACAAAACCCCAAGAGACCCAGTACTTC	CASSLGTKPQETQYF
NA	14	TRBJ2-2	NA	TRBV7-9	TGTGCCAGCAGCCCCCCTAGCTACCCCGGGGAGCTGTTTTTT	CASSPPSYPGELFF
TRBD2	14	TRBJ2-2	NA	TRBV25-1	TGTGCCAGCAGTGTACTAGCGGGCACCGGGGAGCTGTTTTTT	CASSVLAGTGELFF
NA	14	TRBJ1-1	once	TRBV19	TGTGCCACCCCACCGGGACATCCGAACACTGAAGCTTTCTTT	CATPPGHPNTEAFF
NA	18	TRBJ1-1	NA	TRBV28	TGTGCCAGCAGTTTAACGTCTGTCAGGCTCTTCATGAACACTGAAGCTTTCTTT	CASSLTSVRLFMNTEAFF
TRBD1	11	TRBJ2-1	NA	TRBV28	TGTGCCAGCCGCGGACAGGGAGAGCAGTTCTTC	CASRGQGEQFF
NA	15	TRBJ2-3	NA	TRBV18	TGTGCCAGCTCCCCCCAGCGGCCCGAGTCAGATACGCAGTATTTT	CASSPQRPESDTQYF
NA	16	TRBJ1-5	NA	TRBV6-1	TGTGCCAGCAGTGAACGACAGGTTGGTAGCAATCAGCCCCAGCATTTT	CASSERQVGSNQPQHF
NA	10	TRBJ2-5	NA	TRBV20-1	TGCAGTGCTAGCGGGGGTCACCAGTACTTC	CSASGGHQYF
NA	12	TRBJ2-7	NA	TRBV7-3	TGTGCCAGCAGCCAAAGACCGCGGGAGCAGTACTTC	CASSQRPREQYF
NA	14	TRBJ1-2	NA	TRBV11-1	TGTGCCAGCAGCTTAGGAACAGGACACTATGGCTACACCTTC	CASSLGTGHYGYTF
NA	16	TRBJ2-1	NA	TRBV5-6	TGTGCCAGCAGCCTCGGCAGGGCGGATCCCTACAATGAGCAGTTCTTC	CASSLGRADPYNEQFF
NA	16	TRBJ1-3	NA	TRBV7-2	TGTGCCAGCAGCTTTGGACAGCCCCTCTCTGGAAACACCATATATTTT	CASSFGQPLSGNTIYF
TRBD1	13	TRBJ1-2	NA	TRBV29-1	TGCAGCGTTCGACAGGGGCTGGACTATGGCTACACCTTC	CSVRQGLDYGYTF
TRBD2	19	TRBJ2-3	NA	TRBV10-1	TGCGCCAGCAGCGTACAAACTAGCGGGGAGAAGGTTAAGTCAGATACGCAGTATTTT	CASSVQTSGEKVKSDTQYF
TRBD2	18	TRBJ2-7	NA	TRBV7-2	TGTGCCAGCAGCTTAGCGATTAGCGGGGGGGGACTAACTTACGAGCAGTACTTC	CASSLAISGGGLTYEQYF
TRBD1	14	TRBJ1-5	NA	TRBV18	TGTGCCAGCTCACAACAGGGGAGCAATCAGCCCCAGCATTTT	CASSQQGSNQPQHF
NA	14	TRBJ1-2	NA	TRBV6-5	TGTGCCAGCAGTTCCCCAGGGAAAGGCTATGGCTACACCTTC	CASSSPGKGYGYTF
NA	13	TRBJ1-1	NA	TRBV30	TGTGCCTGTACCAAGGACAGAGACACTGAAGCTTTCTTT	CACTKDRDTEAFF
NA	14	TRBJ1-1	NA	TRBV5-5	TGTGCCAGCAGCGCAGGGTTCCTCGACACTGAAGCTTTCTTT	CASSAGFLDTEAFF
TRBD1	14	TRBJ2-4	NA	TRBV19	TGTGCCAGCAGAGGTCCGGGACAGGGGTCCATTCAGTACTTC	CASRGPGQGSIQYF
TRBD1	13	TRBJ2-1	once	TRBV5-1	TGCGCCAGTTCCGGGACAGGGTCTAATGAGCAGTTCTTC	CASSGTGSNEQFF
TRBD1	17	TRBJ1-2	NA	TRBV28	TGTGCCAGCAGTTTGTCCTCCGGGACAGGGGATGACTATGGCTACACCTTC	CASSLSSGTGDDYGYTF
NA	17	TRBJ2-3	NA	TRBV7-9	TGTGCCAGCAGCCACCCCACCCGAACACAGTTCACAGATACGCAGTATTTT	CASSHPTRTQFTDTQYF
TRBD1	16	TRBJ2-2	NA	TRBV28	TGTGCCAGCAGTCCAAGACAGGGGTCCTACACCGGGGAGCTGTTTTTT	CASSPRQGSYTGELFF
TRBD2	17	TRBJ2-2	NA	TRBV7-2	TGTGCCAGCAGCGCTAGAGTAGCGGGAATGAACACCGGGGAGCTGTTTTTT	CASSARVAGMNTGELFF
NA	15	TRBJ1-1	NA	TRBV5-1	TGCGCCAGCAGCTTGGGACACGCATCGGGGGCTGAAGCTTTCTTT	CASSLGHASGAEAFF
NA	11	TRBJ1-2	once	TRBV30	TGTGCCTGGAGTGAGGGGTATGGCTACACCTTC	CAWSEGYGYTF
TRBD2	15	TRBJ2-3	few	TRBV15	TGTGCCACCAGCAGAGACGGGGGGGGCACAGATACGCAGTATTTT	CATSRDGGGTDTQYF
NA	14	TRBJ2-1	NA	TRBV7-9	TGTGCCAGCAGCTTTTGGAGCGGCGCCGATGAGCAGTTCTTC	CASSFWSGADEQFF
TRBD1	14	TRBJ1-4	NA	TRBV9	TGTGCCAGCAGCCCGGGACAGACCTATGAAAAACTGTTTTTT	CASSPGQTYEKLFF
TRBD1	15	TRBJ1-5	NA	TRBV19	TGTGCCAGTAGTGCTGGACAGGATAGCAATCAGCCCCAGCATTTT	CASSAGQDSNQPQHF
NA	14	TRBJ1-3	few	TRBV10-2	TGCGCCAGCGGGCGTGGGGGGGGCGGAAACACCATATATTTT	CASGRGGGGNTIYF
NA	12	TRBJ1-2	NA	TRBV27	TGTGCCAGCAGTTCCCCCAGGGAAGGCTACACCTTC	CASSSPREGYTF
NA	12	TRBJ1-2	NA	TRBV11-1	TGTGCCAGCAGCCCCGGGGGGAGATTCTACACCTTC	CASSPGGRFYTF
TRBD2	14	TRBJ2-7	NA	TRBV16	TGTGCCAGCAGACCCAAGCGGGAGGCCCCCGAGCAGTACTTC	CASRPKREAPEQYF
TRBD1	12	TRBJ1-4	NA	TRBV30	TGTGCCTGGGGGACAGCGAATGAAAAACTGTTTTTT	CAWGTANEKLFF
NA	15	TRBJ2-6	NA	TRBV5-4	TGTGCCAGCAGCTTACAGGCGACTGGGGCCAACGTCCTGACTTTC	CASSLQATGANVLTF
NA	14	TRBJ1-2	NA	TRBV4-1	TGCGCCAGCAGCCAAGGAGTCCTCAACTATGGCTACACCTTC	CASSQGVLNYGYTF
NA	13	TRBJ1-5	NA	TRBV6-6	TGTGCCAGCCGGCAGGGTAGCAATCAGCCCCAGCATTTT	CASRQGSNQPQHF
NA	14	TRBJ1-3	NA	TRBV7-9	TGTGCCAGCAGCTCTCCTCCCTCTGGAAACACCATATATTTT	CASSSPPSGNTIYF
NA	13	TRBJ2-2	once	TRBV6-5	TGTGCCAGCAGTCCAGGGGCTGCCGGGGAGCTGTTTTTT	CASSPGAAGELFF
NA	14	TRBJ2-1	once	TRBV5-7	TGTGCCAGCAGCTTGGAGGGGCTGGGCAATGAGCAGTTCTTC	CASSLEGLGNEQFF
TRBD2	13	TRBJ2-1	NA	TRBV5-4	TGTGCCAGCAGCCCCGGGACTAGCTATGAGCAGTTCTTC	CASSPGTSYEQFF
NA	11	TRBJ2-1	NA	TRBV7-2	TGTGCCAGCACCCCTTCCTCTGAGCAGTTCTTC	CASTPSSEQFF
TRBD2	16	TRBJ2-5	NA	TRBV7-2	TGTGCCAGCAGCCGCGGCCCTAGCGGGTTTTTAGAGACCCAGTACTTC	CASSRGPSGFLETQYF
TRBD1	13	TRBJ1-2	NA	TRBV27	TGTGCCAGCAGTTGGACAGGGGGCTATGGCTACACCTTC	CASSWTGGYGYTF
NA	17	TRBJ2-4	NA	TRBV4-1	TGCGCCAGCAGCCAAGGATTCTTTTTCGAGGATATGAACATTCAGTACTTC	CASSQGFFFEDMNIQYF
NA	13	TRBJ1-1	NA	TRBV2	TGTGCCAGCACTTGGACAGTGAACACTGAAGCTTTCTTT	CASTWTVNTEAFF